This T cell receptor (beta chain) was profiled in a study of circulating and synovial CD4+ cells in juvenile arthritis. The germline V gene has CDR1 MNHEY and CDR2 SMNVEV (reference sequence). V gave up 5 bases and J gave up 0 bases, with 8 bases separating them. CDR3 length: 14 amino acids. Method: immunoSEQ multiplex PCR; TCRdb's copy keeps in-frame clones and lacks some. This table has over 30,000 clones, around 96% appearing once. This clone has just a few counts. The clonotype comes from a human donor with juvenile idiopathic arthritis. This chain links TRBV27 with TRBJ1-3, with D unresolved. The material sequenced was CD4+ T cells from blood. The CDR3 sequence is CASSPLVSGNTIYF. Written as DNA, the CDR3 is TGTGCCAGCAGTCCTTTAGTCTCTGGAAACACCATATATTTT.